This T cell receptor beta chain appears in the sequencing data of a study of T cells in Graves' hyperthyroidism and ophthalmopathy. The PBMCs were taken from approximately 9.7 ml of fresh peripheral blood. This clonotype has ten or more counts. It was RNA transcripts that yielded the amplified TCR beta CDR3 regions. The primer set for the first-round RT-PCR of the TCR CDR3 was HTBI. Each CDR3 protein gets one entry after TCRdb re-called the multiplex PCR reads with MiXCR. The table has a few hundred thousand distinct CDR3 sequences, roughly an eighth seen once. The sample comprised blood. The receptor comes from a woman aged 40 to 49 with Graves' ophthalmopathy.

The CDR3 DNA sequence: TGTGCCAGCAGACCCGCCGGGGCTATGGAGACCCAGTACTTC. It specifies CASRPAGAMETQYF. V usage is TRBV28 and J usage is TRBJ2-5; TRBD1 or TRBD2 may be the D gene (5 bases each). The CDR3 is 14 amino acids. The germline V and J ends were trimmed by 6 bases and 5 bases, with 16 bases remaining between them. CDR1 is MDHEN and CDR2 is SYDVKM in the germline V gene.